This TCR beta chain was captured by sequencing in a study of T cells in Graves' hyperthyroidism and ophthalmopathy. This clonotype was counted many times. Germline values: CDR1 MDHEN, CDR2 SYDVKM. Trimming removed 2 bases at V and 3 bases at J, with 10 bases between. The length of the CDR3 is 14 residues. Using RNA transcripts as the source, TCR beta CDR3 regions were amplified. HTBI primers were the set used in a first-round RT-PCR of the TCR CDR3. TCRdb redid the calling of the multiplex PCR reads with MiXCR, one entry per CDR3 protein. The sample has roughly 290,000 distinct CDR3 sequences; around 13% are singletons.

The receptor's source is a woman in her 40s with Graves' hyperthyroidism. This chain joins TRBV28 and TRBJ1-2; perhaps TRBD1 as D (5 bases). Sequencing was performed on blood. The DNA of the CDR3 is TGTGCCAGCAGTTTACGGGGGAACGACTATGGCTACACCTTC. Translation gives CASSLRGNDYGYTF.